The present T cell receptor (beta chain) was sequenced within a study of blood T cell repertoires in COVID-19. Data came from immunoSEQ multiplex PCR; TCRdb stores just in-frame clones and leaves some out. The sample lists 85,000 to 130,000 clones; approximately 85% were seen once. This CDR3 is 14 amino acids long. CDR1 is SNHLY, CDR2 FYNNEI, per germline. V shed 6 bases and J shed 4 bases, with 15 bases lying between them. The chain couples TRBV2 to TRBJ2-5; possibly TRBD1 for D (6 bases). The sequenced sample was peripheral blood. The receptor's source is a man aged 55 to 69 with acute or convalescent COVID-19. The CDR3 DNA is TGTGCCAGCAGGGGCACAGGGTCGGTAGAGACCCAGTACTTC. Amino acid sequence: CASRGTGSVETQYF.